This T cell receptor beta chain was sequenced for a study of radiotherapy plus CTLA-4 blockade in lung cancer. Clones were sequenced by immunoSEQ multiplex PCR, and TCRdb holds only the in-frame ones, with some missing. The sample holds roughly 66,000 clones; under 85% are singletons and the top ten take less than 5%. General study results and limits: Radiotherapy plus ipilimumab was followed by expansion in blood of tumor-derived TCR clones.

V lost 4 bases and J lost 6; bases outside the gene matches: 4. Germline CDR1 is SGHTA and CDR2 is FQGTGA. This CDR3 is 13 amino acids long. As concerns this clone: Its antigen is not known.

The chain links TRBV7-3 to TRBJ2-5; 8 bases are a match to TRBD1. The sequenced sample was peripheral blood, obtained from a patient treated with radiotherapy plus ipilimumab. This clonotype originated in a human donor with non-small cell lung cancer who had a partial response to radiotherapy plus ipilimumab. The CDR3 region has the DNA TGTGCCAGCAGCTCGGACAGGGCGCAGACCCAGTACTTC. Translated, it gives CASSSDRAQTQYF.